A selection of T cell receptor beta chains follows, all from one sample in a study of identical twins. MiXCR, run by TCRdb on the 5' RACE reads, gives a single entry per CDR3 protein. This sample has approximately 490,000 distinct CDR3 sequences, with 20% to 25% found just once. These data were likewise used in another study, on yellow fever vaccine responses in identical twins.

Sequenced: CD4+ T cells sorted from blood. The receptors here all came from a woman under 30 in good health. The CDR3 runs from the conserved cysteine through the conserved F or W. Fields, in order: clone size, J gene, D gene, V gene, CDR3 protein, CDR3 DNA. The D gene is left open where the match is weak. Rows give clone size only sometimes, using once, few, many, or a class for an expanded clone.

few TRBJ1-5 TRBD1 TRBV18 CASSPDRVRQPQHF TGTGCCAGCTCACCCGACAGGGTAAGGCAGCCCCAGCATTTT
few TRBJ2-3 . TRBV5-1 CASSGDTNTDTQYF TGCGCCAGCAGCGGAGACACCAACACAGATACGCAGTATTTT
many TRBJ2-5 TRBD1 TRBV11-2 CASSLGTGVRETQYF TGTGCCAGCAGCTTAGGCACAGGGGTACGAGAGACCCAGTACTTC
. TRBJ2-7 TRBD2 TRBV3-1 CASSVERTGTSGRGGSEQYF TGTGCCAGCAGCGTCGAGAGAACCGGGACTAGCGGGAGAGGGGGCAGCGAGCAGTACTTC
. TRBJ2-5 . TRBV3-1 CASSQGSTGETQYF TGTGCCAGCAGCCAAGGTTCCACGGGAGAGACCCAGTACTTC
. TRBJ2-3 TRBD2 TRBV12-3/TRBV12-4 CASITGGIGDTQYF TGTGCCAGCATCACCGGGGGGATCGGAGATACGCAGTATTTT
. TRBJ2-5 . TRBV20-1 CRASGAQETQYF TGCAGAGCTAGTGGAGCGCAAGAGACCCAGTACTTC
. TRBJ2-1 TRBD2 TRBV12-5 CASGLVLAGWPKSSYNEQFF TGTGCTAGTGGTTTGGTATTAGCGGGTTGGCCAAAAAGCTCCTACAATGAGCAGTTCTTC
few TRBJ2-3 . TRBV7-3 CASSLGGRGETDTQYF TGTGCCAGCAGCCTTGGGGGCAGGGGGGAGACAGATACGCAGTATTTT
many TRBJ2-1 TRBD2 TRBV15 CATSRDGSGGSSLEQFF TGTGCCACCAGCAGAGATGGAAGCGGGGGGTCATCCCTAGAGCAGTTCTTC
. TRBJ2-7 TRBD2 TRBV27 CASSLSLAGGYEQYF TGTGCCAGCAGTTTATCCCTAGCGGGAGGTTACGAGCAGTACTTC
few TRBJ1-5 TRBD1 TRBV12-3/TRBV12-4 CASSQGQEIQPQHF TGTGCCAGCAGTCAAGGACAGGAAATCCAGCCCCAGCATTTT
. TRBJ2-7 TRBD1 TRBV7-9 CASSTRQGGNEQYF TGTGCCAGCAGCACCCGACAGGGTGGAAACGAGCAGTACTTC
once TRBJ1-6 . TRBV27 CASRAPNSPLHF TGTGCCAGCAGGGCCCCGAATTCACCCCTCCACTTT